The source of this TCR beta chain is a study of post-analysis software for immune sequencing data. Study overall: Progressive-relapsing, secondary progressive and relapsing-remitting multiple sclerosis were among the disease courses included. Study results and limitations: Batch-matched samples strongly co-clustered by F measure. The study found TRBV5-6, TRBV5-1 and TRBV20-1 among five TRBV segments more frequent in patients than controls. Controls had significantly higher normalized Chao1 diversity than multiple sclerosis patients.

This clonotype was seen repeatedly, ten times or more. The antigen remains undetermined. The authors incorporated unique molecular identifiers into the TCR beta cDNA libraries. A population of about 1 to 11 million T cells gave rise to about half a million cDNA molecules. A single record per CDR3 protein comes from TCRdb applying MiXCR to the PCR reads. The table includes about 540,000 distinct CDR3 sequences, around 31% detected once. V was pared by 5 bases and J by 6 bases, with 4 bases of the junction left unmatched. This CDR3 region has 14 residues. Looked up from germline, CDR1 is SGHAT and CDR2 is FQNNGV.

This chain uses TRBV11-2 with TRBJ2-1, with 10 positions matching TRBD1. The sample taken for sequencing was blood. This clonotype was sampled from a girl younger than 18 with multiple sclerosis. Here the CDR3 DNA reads TGTGCCAGCAGCCTCAGGACAGGGGGCAATGAGCAGTTCTTC. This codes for CASSLRTGGNEQFF. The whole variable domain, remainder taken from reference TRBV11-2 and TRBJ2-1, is EAGVAQSPRYKIIEKRQSVAFWCNPISGHATLYWYQQILGQGPKLLIQFQNNGVVDDSQLPKDRFSAERLKGVDSTLKIQPAKLEDSAVYLCASSLRTGGNEQFFGPGTRLTVL.